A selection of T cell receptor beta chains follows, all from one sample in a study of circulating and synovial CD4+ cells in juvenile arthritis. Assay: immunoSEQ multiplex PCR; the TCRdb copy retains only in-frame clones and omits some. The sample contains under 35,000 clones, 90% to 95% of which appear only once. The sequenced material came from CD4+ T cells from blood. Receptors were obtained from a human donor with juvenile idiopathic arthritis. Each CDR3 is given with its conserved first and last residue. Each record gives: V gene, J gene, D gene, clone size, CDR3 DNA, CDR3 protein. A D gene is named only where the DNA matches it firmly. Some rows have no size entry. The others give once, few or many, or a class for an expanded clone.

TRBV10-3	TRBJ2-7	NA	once	TGTGCCATCAGGGGACAAACTAGCGACAGCTACGAGCAGTACTTC	CAIRGQTSDSYEQYF
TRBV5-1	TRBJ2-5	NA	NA	TGCGCCAGCTCCCGAGGGGGTGAGGAGACCCAGTACTTC	CASSRGGEETQYF
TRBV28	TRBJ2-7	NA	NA	TGTGCCAGCAGCCGGGGTTACGAGCAGTACTTC	CASSRGYEQYF
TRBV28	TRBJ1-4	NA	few	TGTGCCTCCTTGGGGGGAGATAATGAAAAACTGTTTTTT	CASLGGDNEKLFF
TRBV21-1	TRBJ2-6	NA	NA	TGTGCCACCGACTTGTATTCCCCCTCTGGGGCCAACGTCCTGACTTTC	CATDLYSPSGANVLTF
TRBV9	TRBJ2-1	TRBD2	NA	TGTGCCAGCAGCGTAACAGGACTAGCGGGAGAGGAGCAGTTCTTC	CASSVTGLAGEEQFF
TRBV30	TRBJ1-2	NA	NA	TGTGCCCTAAGGGCCTTCCAGGGCACGGACTATGGCTACACCTTC	CALRAFQGTDYGYTF
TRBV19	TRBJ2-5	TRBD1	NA	TGTGCCAGTAGTACACCGGGACAGGGGGTCGAACAAGAGACCCAGTACTTC	CASSTPGQGVEQETQYF
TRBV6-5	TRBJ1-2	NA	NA	TGTGCCAGCAGTTCCACCCAGACAACAGGACGCTATGGCTACACCTTC	CASSSTQTTGRYGYTF
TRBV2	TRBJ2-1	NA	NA	TGTGCCAGCAGCACAGGCTACTACAATGAGCAGTTCTTC	CASSTGYYNEQFF
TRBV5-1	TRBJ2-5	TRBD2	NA	TGCGCCAGCAGCTTGACGGGGGGGGCGTCAGAGACCCAGTACTTC	CASSLTGGASETQYF
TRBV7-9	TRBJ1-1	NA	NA	TGTGCCAGCAGCTTAGGAGGAGTCAACACTGAAGCTTTCTTT	CASSLGGVNTEAFF
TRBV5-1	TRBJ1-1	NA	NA	TGCGCCAGCAGCTTCACAGATCGACCGAACACTGAAGCTTTCTTT	CASSFTDRPNTEAFF
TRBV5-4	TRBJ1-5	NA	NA	TGTGCCAGCAGCTTGGAAGGGGGTGGGGATCAGCCCCAGCATTTT	CASSLEGGGDQPQHF
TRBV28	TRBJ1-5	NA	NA	TGTGCCAGCAGTTTCCTGCAGGCAGGGAGGAATAGCAATCAGCCCCAGCATTTT	CASSFLQAGRNSNQPQHF
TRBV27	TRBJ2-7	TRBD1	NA	TGTGCCAGCAGTGCCACAGGGGGCGAATTCTCTTTCGAAAGCTACGAGCAGTACTTC	CASSATGGEFSFESYEQYF
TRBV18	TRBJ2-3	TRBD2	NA	TGTGCCAGCTCACCCCCGGGACTAGCGGGTCTCACAGATACGCAGTATTTT	CASSPPGLAGLTDTQYF
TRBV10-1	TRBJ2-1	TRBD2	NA	TGCGCCAGCAGTCCGCTAGCGGACTACAATGAGCAGTTCTTC	CASSPLADYNEQFF
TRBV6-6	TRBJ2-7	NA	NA	TGTGCCAGCAGCCCCAGGGGGGCCGGGTCCTACGAGCAGTACTTC	CASSPRGAGSYEQYF
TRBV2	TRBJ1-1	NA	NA	TGTGCCAGCAGTGAACGGGAAAACACTGAAGCTTTCTTT	CASSERENTEAFF
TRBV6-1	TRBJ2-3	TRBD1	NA	TGTGCCAGCAGGTTCCGGGACAGCCTCTCAGATACGCAGTATTTT	CASRFRDSLSDTQYF
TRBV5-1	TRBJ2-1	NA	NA	TGCGCCAGCAGCTTGGACAGGGGCGGGGATGAGCAGTTCTTC	CASSLDRGGDEQFF
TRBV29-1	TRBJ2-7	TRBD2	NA	TGCAGCGTTGGTAGCGGGAGTTACGAGCAGTACTTC	CSVGSGSYEQYF
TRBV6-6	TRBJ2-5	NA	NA	TGTGCCAGCAGTTACTCAGGGGTTCAAGAGACCCAGTACTTC	CASSYSGVQETQYF
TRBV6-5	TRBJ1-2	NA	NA	TGTGCCAGCAGTCCTACAGGGAACTATGGCTACACCTTC	CASSPTGNYGYTF
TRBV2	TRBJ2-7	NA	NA	TGTGCCAGCAGTGATTTAGTGGGGGGACCCTACGAGCAGTACTTC	CASSDLVGGPYEQYF
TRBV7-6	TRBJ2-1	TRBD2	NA	TGTGCCAGCAGCTTCCCCAGACTAGCGGGTTTGAGCTCCTACAATGAGCAGTTCTTC	CASSFPRLAGLSSYNEQFF
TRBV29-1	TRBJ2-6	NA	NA	TGCAGCGTGCCGACAGAAAACTCTGGGGCCAACGTCCTGACTTTC	CSVPTENSGANVLTF
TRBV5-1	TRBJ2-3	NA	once	TGCGCCAGCAGCTTCGAGAAGCCAGATACGCAGTATTTT	CASSFEKPDTQYF
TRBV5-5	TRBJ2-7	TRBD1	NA	TGTGCCAGCAACCTACGACAGGGTACCTCCTACGAGCAGTACTTC	CASNLRQGTSYEQYF
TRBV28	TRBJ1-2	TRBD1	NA	TGTGCCAGCAGTTTAGTTTCCGGGACAGGGAGTTTC	CASSLVSGTGSF
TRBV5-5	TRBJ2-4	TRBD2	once	TGTGCCAGCAGCTTGGCCTCGGGGGGAAGCAAGGCCAAAAACATTCAGTACTTC	CASSLASGGSKAKNIQYF
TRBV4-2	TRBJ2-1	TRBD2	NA	TGTGCCAGCAGCCTTCGACTAGCGGATGGCTCCTACAATGAGCAGTTCTTC	CASSLRLADGSYNEQFF
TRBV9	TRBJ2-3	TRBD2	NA	TGTGCCAGCAGCGTATCGACTAGCGGCACAGATACGCAGTATTTT	CASSVSTSGTDTQYF
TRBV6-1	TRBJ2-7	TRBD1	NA	TGTGCCAGCAGTGAACAACAGGGGGTTAGGGGGGAGCAGTACTTC	CASSEQQGVRGEQYF
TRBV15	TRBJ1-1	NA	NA	TGTGCCACCAGCAGAGAAGAAACCAGGAGGGACACTGAAGCTTTCTTT	CATSREETRRDTEAFF
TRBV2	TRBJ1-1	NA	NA	TGTGCCAGCAGTGAAGACAGGGACACTGAAGCTTTCTTT	CASSEDRDTEAFF
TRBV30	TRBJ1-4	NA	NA	TGTGCCTGGAGCTCCCCTACAACTAATGAAAAACTGTTTTTT	CAWSSPTTNEKLFF
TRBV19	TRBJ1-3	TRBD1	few	TGTGCCAGTAGTATCGGACAGGGGACCGGAAACACCATATATTTT	CASSIGQGTGNTIYF
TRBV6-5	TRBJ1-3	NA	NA	TGTGCCAGCAAGGACACGGCTGGAAACACCATATATTTT	CASKDTAGNTIYF
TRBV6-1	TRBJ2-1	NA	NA	TGTGCCAGCAAAGACTACTCCTACAATGAGCAGTTCTTC	CASKDYSYNEQFF